The clone carrying this TCR beta chain was detected only a few times. Its specificity is not known. Single viable CD3+CD4+CD8-CD45RO+ cells were sorted as the memory CD4+ T cells. Serum IgG to CMV pp150, pp28, p38 and p52 defined serostatus. The source of the sample is a study of memory CD4+ T cells and cytomegalovirus serostatus. The wider study: This sample comes from healthy Belgian adults, 9 CMV seropositive, some 22 seronegative. Study results and caveats: CMV serostatus prediction reached median AUC about 0.96, or 0.93 with US-trained model.

Trimming removed 3 bases at V and 3 bases at J, with 23 bases between. This CDR3 spans 17 amino acids. Germline V gene data show CDR1 as GTSNPN and CDR2 as SVGIG (reference sequence). Authors' data handling: After removing out-of-frame reads, approximately 2.2 million distinct TCRbeta sequences remained. TCRdb keeps only in-frame clones here, not all; method: immunoSEQ multiplex PCR. The V and J calls and clone size were taken over from that table, and D and trimming were inferred from the DNA. The sample consists of approximately 45,000 clones, around 80% of them appearing once. This clonotype was sampled from an adult in good health and CMV-seronegative. Specimen: memory CD4+ T cells from blood. The chain combines TRBV30 with TRBJ1-2; maybe TRBD1 (5 bases). CDR3 DNA: TGTGCCTGGAGAGCGGGGCGATGGAGTCGCGGGGACTATGGCTACACCTTC. Protein sequence: CAWRAGRWSRGDYGYTF.